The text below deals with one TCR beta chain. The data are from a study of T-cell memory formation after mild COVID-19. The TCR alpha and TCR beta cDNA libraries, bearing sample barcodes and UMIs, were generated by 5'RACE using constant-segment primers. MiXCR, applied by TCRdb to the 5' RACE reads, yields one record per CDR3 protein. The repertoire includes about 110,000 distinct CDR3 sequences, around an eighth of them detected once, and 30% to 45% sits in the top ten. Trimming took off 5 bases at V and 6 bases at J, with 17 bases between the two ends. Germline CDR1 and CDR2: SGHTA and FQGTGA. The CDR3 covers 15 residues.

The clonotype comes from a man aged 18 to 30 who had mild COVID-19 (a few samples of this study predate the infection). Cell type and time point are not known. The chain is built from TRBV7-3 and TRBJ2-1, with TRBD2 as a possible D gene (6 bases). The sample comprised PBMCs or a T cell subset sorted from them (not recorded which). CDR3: CASSLHPGTSNEQFF. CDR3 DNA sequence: TGTGCCAGCAGCCTCCACCCCGGGACTTCCAATGAGCAGTTCTTC.